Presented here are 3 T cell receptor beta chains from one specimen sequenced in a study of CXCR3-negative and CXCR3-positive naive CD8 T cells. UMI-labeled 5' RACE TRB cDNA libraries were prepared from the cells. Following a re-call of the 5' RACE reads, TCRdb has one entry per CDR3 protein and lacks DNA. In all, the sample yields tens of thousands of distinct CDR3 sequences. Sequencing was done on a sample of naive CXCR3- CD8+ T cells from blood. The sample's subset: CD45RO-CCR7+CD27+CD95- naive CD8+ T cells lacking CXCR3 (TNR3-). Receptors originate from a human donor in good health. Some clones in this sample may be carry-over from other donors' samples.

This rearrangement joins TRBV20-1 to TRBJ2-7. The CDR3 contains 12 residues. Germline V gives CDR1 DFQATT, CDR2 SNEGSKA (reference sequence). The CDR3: CSANVGTYEQYF.

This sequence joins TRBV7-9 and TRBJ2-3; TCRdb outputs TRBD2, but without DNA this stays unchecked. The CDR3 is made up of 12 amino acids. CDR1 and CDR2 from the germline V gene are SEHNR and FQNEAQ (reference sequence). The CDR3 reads CASSFRAIDQYF.

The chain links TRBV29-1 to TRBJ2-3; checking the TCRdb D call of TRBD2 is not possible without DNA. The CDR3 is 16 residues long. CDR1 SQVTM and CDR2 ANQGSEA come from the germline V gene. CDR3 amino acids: CSVGGRLASSTDTQYF.